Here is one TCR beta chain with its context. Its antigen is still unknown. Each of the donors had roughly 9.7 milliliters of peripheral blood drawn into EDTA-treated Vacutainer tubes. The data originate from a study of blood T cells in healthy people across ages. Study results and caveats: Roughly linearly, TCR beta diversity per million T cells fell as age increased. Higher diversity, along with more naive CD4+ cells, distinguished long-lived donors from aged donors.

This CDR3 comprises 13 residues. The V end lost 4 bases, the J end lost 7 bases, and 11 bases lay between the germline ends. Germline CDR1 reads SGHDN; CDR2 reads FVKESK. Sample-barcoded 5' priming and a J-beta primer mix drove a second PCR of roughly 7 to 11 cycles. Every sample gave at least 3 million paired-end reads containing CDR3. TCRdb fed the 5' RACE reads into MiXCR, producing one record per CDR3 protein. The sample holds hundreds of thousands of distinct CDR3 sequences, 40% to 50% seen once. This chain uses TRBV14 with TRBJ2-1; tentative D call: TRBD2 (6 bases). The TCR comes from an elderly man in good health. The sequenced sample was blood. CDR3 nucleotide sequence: TGTGCCAGCAGCCGGGGGGAGGAAAATGAGCAGTTCTTC. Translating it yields CASSRGEENEQFF.